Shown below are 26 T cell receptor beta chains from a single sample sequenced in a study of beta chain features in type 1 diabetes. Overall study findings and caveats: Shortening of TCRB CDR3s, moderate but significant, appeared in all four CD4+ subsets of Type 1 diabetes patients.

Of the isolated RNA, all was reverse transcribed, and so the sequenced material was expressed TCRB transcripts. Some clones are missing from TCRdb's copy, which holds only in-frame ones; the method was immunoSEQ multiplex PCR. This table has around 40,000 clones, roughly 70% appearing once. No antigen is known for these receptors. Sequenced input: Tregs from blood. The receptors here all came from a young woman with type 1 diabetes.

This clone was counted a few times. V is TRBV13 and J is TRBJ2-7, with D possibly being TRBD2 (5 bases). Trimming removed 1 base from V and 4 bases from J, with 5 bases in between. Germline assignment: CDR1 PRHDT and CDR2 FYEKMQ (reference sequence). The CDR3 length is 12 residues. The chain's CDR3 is CASSLAGYEQYF. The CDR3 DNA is TGTGCCAGCAGCTTAGCGGGGTACGAGCAGTACTTC.

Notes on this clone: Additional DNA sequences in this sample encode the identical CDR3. The CDR3 DNA follows: TGCGCCAGCAGCCTTCAGGGTTACGAGCAGTACTTC. Encoded protein: CASSLQGYEQYF. J is TRBJ2-7 and V is TRBV5-1, with a weak D call TRBD1 (5 bases). The V and J ends lost 4 bases and 4 bases respectively, with 9 bases between them. Looked up from germline, CDR1 is SGHRS and CDR2 is YFSETQ. The length of the CDR3 is 12 residues.

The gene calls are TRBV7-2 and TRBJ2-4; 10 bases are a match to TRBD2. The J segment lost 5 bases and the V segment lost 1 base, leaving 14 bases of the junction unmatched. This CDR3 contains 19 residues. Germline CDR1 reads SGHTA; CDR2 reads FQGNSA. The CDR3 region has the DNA TGTGCCAGCAGCTTAGGGTTGTTGGCTAGCGGGGGCCTAGAAAACATTCAGTACTTC. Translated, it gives CASSLGLLASGGLENIQYF.

The CDR3: CASSLTHDGSYGYTF. Here the CDR3 DNA reads TGTGCCAGCAGCTTAACTCACGACGGGAGCTATGGCTACACCTTC. This chain uses TRBV7-3 with TRBJ1-2, with D unclear. The CDR3 contains 15 residues. Per the germline V gene, CDR1 is SGHTA and CDR2 is FQGTGA. Trimming took 0 bases from V and 4 from J, leaving 12 bases between them. The variable domain in full, completed from reference TRBV7-3 and TRBJ1-2, reads GAGVSQTPSNKVTEKGKYVELRCDPISGHTALYWYRQSLGQGPEFLIYFQGTGAADDSGLPNDRFFAVRPEGSVSTLKIQRTERGDSAVYLCASSLTHDGSYGYTFGSGTRLTVV.

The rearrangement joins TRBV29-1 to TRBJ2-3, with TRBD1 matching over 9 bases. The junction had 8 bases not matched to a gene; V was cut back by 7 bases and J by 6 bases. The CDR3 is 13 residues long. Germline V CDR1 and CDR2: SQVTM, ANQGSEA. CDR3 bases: TGCAGCGCAGGACAGGGGATTGCGGATACGCAGTATTTT. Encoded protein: CSAGQGIADTQYF.

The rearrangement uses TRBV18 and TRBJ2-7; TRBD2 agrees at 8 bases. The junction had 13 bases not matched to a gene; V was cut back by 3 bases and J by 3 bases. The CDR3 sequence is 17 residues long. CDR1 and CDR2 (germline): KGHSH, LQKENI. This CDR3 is CASSPAGGGTTGYEQYF. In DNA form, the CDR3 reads TGTGCCAGCTCACCCGCGGGCGGGGGGACAACTGGCTACGAGCAGTACTTC.

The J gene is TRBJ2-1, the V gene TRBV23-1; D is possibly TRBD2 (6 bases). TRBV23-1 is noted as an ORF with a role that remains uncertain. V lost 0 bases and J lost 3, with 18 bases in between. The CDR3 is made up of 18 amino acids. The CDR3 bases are TGCGCCAGCAGTCAATCGATCTGCGGGACCCCCAACTACAATGAGCAGTTCTTC. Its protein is CASSQSICGTPNYNEQFF.

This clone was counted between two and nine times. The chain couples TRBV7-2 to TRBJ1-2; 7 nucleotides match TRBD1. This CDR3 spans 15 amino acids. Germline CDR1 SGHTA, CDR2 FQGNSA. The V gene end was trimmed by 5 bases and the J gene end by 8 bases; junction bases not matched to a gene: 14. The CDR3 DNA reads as TGTGCCAGCAGCCCAGGACAGGCGCCGAACCGGGGCTACACCTTC. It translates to CASSPGQAPNRGYTF.

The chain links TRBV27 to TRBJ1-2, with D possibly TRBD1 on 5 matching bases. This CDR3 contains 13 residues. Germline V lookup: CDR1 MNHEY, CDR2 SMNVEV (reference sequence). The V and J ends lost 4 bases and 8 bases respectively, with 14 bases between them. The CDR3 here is CASSSVGVRGYTF. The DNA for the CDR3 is TGTGCCAGCAGTTCCGTAGGGGTGCGAGGCTACACCTTC.

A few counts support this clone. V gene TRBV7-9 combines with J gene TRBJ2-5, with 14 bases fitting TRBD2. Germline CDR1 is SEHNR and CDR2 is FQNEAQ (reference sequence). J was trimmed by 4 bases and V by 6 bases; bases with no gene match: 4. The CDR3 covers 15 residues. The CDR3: CASSYGLAGGETQYF. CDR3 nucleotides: TGTGCCAGCAGTTATGGACTAGCGGGAGGAGAGACCCAGTACTTC.

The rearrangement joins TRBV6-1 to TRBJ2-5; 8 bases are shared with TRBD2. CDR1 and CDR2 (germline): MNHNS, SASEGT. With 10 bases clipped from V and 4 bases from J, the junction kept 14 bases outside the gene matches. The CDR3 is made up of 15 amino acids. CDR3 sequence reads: CATKWWMSGGETQYF. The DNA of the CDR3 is TGTGCCACTAAGTGGTGGATGAGCGGGGGAGAGACCCAGTACTTC.

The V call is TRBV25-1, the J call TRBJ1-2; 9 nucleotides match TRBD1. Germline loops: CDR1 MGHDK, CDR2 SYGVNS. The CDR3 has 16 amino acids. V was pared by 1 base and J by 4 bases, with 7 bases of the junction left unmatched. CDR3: CASSEWGTGLSYGYTF. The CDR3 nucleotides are TGTGCCAGCAGTGAATGGGGGACAGGGTTGAGCTATGGCTACACCTTC.

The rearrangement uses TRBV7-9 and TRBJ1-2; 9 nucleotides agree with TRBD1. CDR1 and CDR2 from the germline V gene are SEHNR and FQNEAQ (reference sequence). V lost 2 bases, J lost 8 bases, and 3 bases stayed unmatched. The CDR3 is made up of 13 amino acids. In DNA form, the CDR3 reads TGTGCCAGCAGCTTACGGACAGGGGTCGGCTACACCTTC. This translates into CASSLRTGVGYTF.

Here the CDR3 reads CASSPPGQGARYGYTF. CDR3 DNA sequence: TGTGCCAGCTCACCACCGGGACAGGGGGCGCGGTATGGCTACACCTTC. This chain joins TRBV18 and TRBJ1-2, with 12 nucleotides matching TRBD1. Germline trimming cut 0 bases from V and 5 bases from J; bases unmatched to any gene: 4. This CDR3 is 16 amino acids long. The V gene's germline CDR1 is KGHSH and CDR2 LQKENI. Variable domain in full (rest from reference TRBV18 and TRBJ1-2): NAGVMQNPRHLVRRRGQEARLRCSPMKGHSHVYWYRQLPEEGLKFMVYLQKENIIDESGMPKERFSAEFPKEGPSILRIQQVVRGDSAAYFCASSPPGQGARYGYTFGSGTRLTVV.

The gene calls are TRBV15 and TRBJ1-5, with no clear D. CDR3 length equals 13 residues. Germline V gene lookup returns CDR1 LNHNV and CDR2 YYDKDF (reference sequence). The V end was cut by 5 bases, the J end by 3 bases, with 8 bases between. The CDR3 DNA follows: TGTGCCACCAGCCGGAGGCCCAATCAGCCCCAGCATTTT. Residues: CATSRRPNQPQHF.

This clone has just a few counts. The CDR3 DNA is TGTGCCAGCACCCCCTGGCTTGCCTACGAGCAGTACTTC. It codes for CASTPWLAYEQYF. The rearrangement uses TRBV28 and TRBJ2-7; no firm D call. The CDR3 loop spans 13 amino acids. The V gene lost 7 bases and the J gene lost 2 bases, with 12 bases spanning the gap. Germline lookup yields CDR1 MDHEN and CDR2 SYDVKM. The complete variable domain, with remaining parts taken from reference TRBV28 and TRBJ2-7, reads DVKVTQSSRYLVKRTGEKVFLECVQDMDHENMFWYRQDPGLGLRLIYFSYDVKMKEKGDIPEGYSVSREKKERFSLILESASTNQTSMYLCASTPWLAYEQYFGPGTRLTVT.

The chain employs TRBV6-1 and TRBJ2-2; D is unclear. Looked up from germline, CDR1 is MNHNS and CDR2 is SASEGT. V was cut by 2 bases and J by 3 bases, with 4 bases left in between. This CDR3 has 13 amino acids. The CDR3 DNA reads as TGTGCCAGCAGTGAATCCTACACCGGGGAGCTGTTTTTT. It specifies CASSESYTGELFF.

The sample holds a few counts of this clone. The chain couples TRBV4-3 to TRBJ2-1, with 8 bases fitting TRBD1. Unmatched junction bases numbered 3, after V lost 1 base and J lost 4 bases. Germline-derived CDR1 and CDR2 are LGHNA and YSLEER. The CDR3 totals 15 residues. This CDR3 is CASSQGTGIYNEQFF. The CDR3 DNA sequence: TGCGCCAGCAGCCAAGGGACAGGGATTTACAATGAGCAGTTCTTC.

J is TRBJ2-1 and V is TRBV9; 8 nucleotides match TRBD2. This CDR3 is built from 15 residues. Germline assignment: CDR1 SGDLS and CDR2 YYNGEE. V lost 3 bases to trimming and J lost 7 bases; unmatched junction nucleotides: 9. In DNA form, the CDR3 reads TGTGCCAGCAGCGCCGGGACTAGAGATGGTAATGAGCAGTTCTTC. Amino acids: CASSAGTRDGNEQFF.

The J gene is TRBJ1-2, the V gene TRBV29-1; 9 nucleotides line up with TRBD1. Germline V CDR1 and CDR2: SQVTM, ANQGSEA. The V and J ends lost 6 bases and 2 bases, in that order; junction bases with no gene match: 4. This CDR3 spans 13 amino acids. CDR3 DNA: TGCAGCGTCCGGGACAGGGTGAACTATGGCTACACCTTC. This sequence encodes CSVRDRVNYGYTF.

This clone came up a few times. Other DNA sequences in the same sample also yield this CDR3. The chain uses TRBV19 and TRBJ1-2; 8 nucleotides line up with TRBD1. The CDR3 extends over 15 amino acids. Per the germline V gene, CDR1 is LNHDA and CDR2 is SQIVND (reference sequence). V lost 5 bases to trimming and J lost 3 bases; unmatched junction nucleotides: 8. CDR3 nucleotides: TGTGCCAGTAGTTCCCCATCGACAGGGGACTATGGCTACACCTTC. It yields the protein CASSSPSTGDYGYTF.

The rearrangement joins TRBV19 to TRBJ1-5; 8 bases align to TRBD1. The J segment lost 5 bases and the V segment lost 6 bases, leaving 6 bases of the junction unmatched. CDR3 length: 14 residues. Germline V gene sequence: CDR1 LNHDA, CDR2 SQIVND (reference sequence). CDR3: CASRTGTGYQPQHF. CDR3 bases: TGTGCCAGTAGGACCGGGACAGGATATCAGCCCCAGCATTTT.

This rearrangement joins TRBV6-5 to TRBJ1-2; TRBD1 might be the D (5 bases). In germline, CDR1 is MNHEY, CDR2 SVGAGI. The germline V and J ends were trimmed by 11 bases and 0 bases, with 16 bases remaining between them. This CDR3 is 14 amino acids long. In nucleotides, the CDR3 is TGTGCCGCATCGGGGACTGCTCCTAACTATGGCTACACCTTC. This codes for CAASGTAPNYGYTF.

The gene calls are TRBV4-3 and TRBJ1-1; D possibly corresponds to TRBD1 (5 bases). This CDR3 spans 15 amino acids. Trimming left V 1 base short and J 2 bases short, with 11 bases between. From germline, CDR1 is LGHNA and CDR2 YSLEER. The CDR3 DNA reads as TGCGCCAGCAGCCAAGTCAGGGAATTAAACACTGAAGCTTTCTTT. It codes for CASSQVRELNTEAFF.

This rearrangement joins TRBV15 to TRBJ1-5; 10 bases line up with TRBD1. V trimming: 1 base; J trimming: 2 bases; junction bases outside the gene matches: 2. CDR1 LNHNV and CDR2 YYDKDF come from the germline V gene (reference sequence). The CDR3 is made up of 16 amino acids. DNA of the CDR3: TGTGCCACCAGCAGAGGGGGGACAGGGGGCAATCAGCCCCAGCATTTT. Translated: CATSRGGTGGNQPQHF.

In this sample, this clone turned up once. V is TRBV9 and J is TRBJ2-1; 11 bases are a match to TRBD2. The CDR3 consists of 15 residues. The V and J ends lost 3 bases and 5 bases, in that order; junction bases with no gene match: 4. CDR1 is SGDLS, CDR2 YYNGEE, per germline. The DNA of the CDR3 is TGTGCCAGCAGCGCAACTAGCGGGAGAAACAATGAGCAGTTCTTC. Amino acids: CASSATSGRNNEQFF.